The present entry profiles one T cell receptor (beta chain) with its context. This clone is a singleton in its sample. This receptor's antigen is unknown. No base qualities exist here, and no much larger clone lies one base off it. Collaborating institutions collected whole blood in K2EDTA tubes following their own protocols. Collaborator samples were shipped for TCRbeta analysis as frozen whole blood, isolated PBMCs, or DNA extracted from either sample type. TCRbeta CDR3 regions were amplified from genomic DNA by means of the immunoSEQ Assay, a bias-controlled multiplex PCR. As for the original processing: The number of nucleated cells in each sample was estimated by amplification of reference gene primers within the assay. To quantify the absolute abundance of each unique TCRbeta CDR3 rearrangement, sequence reads were collapsed and filtered. Productive Simpson clonality was computed per sample as the square root of Simpson's diversity index over productive rearrangements. TCRdb retrieved this table from immuneACCESS and kept in-frame rearrangements only. Not all clones are present; in checked studies, unresolved V genes account for under half, and no reason is known for the remainder. That table is the source of V, J and clone size, and D and trimming were worked out from the DNA. The sample table holds fewer than 300,000 clones, of which approximately 87% were seen once. The top ten clones comprise 2% to 2.5% of the sample.

The record originates from a study of blood T cell repertoires in COVID-19 (dated by TCRdb to 2018 to 2020). Concerning the study at large: Samples from collaborators originated in the United States, Italy and Spain and spanned both the acute and convalescent phases of COVID-19. Subjects who had been exposed to COVID-19, were actively infected with it, or had recovered from it provided the deeply sampled blood TCRbeta repertoires that made up the dataset. A freely available public database, intended as a resource for researchers studying the immune response to SARS-CoV-2, is where the repertoires were released. Samples were obtained from the ongoing ImmuneRACE study (first 160 participants) and from about 1,300 subjects provided by 6 global collaborators. The prospective study material was composed of cDNA or gDNA derived from T cells, B-cell-depleted T cells, or PBMCs. Nearly every sample came with metadata listing a de-identified subject ID, COVID-19 status, age in years and sex. Where HLA class I and class II types were available, the types were taken from metadata supplied by the sample provider, not from assay-based typing. The full study reports these points: Clinical and demographic metadata were provided uncurated, with the amount varying by source and participant.

CDR1 and CDR2, looked up from the germline V gene, are LGHNA and YSLEER. Between the V and J ends, shortened by 4 bases and 7 bases respectively, the junction contains 22 bases. The CDR3 has 17 amino acids, counting the end cysteine and phenylalanine. Kept here is only the CDR3 DNA, which spans 51 bases and is read in frame from base 1. The chain uses TRBV4-3 and TRBJ1-4; TRBD1 could be the D gene, as 6 bases match. The sequencing input was peripheral blood. The sequence was obtained from a woman aged 50 to 60 with acute or convalescent COVID-19. The DNA sequence is TGCGCCAGCAGCCCAAGAGGACAGACACAATTGGGTGAAAAACTGTTTTTT. The translation is CASSPRGQTQLGEKLFF.